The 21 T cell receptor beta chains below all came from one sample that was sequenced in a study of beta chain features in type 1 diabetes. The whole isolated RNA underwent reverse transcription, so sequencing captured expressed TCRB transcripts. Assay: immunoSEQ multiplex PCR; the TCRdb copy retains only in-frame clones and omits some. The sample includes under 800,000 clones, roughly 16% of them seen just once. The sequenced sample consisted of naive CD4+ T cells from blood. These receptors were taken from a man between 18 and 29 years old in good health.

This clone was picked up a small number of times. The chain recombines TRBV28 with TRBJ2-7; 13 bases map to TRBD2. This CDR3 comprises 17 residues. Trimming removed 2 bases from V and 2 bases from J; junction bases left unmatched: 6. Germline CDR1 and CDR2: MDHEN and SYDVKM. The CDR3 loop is CASSLRLAGGQPYEQYF. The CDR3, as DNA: TGTGCCAGCAGTTTACGACTAGCGGGAGGCCAGCCCTACGAGCAGTACTTC.

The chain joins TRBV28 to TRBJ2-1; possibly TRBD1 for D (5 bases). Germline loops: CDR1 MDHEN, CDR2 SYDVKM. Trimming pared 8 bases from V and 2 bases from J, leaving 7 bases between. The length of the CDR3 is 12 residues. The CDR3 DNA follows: TGTGCCAGCGACAGCACCTACAATGAGCAGTTCTTC. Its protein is CASDSTYNEQFF.

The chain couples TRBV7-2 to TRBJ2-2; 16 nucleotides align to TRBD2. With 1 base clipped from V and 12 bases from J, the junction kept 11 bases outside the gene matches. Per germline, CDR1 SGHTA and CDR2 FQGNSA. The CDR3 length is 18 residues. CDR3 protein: CASSLGTGTSGRARKLFF. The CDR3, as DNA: TGTGCCAGCAGCTTAGGGACAGGGACTAGCGGGAGGGCCCGCAAGCTGTTTTTT.

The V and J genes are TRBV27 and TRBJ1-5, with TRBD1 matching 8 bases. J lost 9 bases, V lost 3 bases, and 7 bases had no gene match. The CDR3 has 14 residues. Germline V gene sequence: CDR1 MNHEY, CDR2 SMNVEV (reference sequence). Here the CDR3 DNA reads TGTGCCAGCAGTTTCCTCAGGGGGCAATCGCCCCAGCATTTT. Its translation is CASSFLRGQSPQHF.

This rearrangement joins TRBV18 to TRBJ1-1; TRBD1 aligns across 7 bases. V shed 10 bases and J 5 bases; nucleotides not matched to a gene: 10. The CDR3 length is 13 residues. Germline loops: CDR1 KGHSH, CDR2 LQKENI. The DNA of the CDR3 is TGTGCCACCCAAACCGGGGGACAGACTGAAGCTTTCTTT. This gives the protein CATQTGGQTEAFF.

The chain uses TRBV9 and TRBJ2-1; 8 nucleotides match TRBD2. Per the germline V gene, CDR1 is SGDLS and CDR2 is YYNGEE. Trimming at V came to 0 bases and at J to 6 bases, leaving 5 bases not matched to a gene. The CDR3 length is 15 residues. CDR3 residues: CASSVGAGGSNEQFF. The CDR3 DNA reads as TGTGCCAGCAGCGTAGGCGCGGGGGGTTCCAATGAGCAGTTCTTC.

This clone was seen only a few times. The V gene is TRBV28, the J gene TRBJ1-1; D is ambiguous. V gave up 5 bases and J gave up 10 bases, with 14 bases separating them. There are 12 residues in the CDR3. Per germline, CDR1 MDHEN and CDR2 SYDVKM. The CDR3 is CASSPPLIGAFF. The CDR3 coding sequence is TGTGCCAGCAGTCCCCCCCTCATAGGAGCTTTCTTT.

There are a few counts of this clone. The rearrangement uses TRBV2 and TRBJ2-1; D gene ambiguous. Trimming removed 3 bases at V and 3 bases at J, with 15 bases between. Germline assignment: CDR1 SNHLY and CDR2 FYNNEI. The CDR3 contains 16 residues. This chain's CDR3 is CASSDQVVFDYNEQFF. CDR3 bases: TGTGCCAGCAGTGATCAGGTCGTATTCGACTACAATGAGCAGTTCTTC.

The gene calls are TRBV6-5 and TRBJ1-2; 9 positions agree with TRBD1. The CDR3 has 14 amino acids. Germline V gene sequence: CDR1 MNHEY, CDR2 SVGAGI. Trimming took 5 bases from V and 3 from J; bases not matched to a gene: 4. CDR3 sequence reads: CASSRDREYYGYTF. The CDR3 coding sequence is TGTGCCAGCAGTCGGGACAGGGAATACTATGGCTACACCTTC.

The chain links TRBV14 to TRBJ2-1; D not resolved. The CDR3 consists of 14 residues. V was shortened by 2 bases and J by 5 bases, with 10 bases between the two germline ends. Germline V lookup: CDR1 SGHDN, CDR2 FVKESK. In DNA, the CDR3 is TGTGCCAGCAGCCAAATCGTCAATAACAATGAGCAGTTCTTC. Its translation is CASSQIVNNNEQFF.

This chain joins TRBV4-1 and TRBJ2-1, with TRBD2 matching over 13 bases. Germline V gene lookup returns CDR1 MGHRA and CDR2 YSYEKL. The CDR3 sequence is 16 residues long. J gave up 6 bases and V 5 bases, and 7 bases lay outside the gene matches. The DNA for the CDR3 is TGCGCCAGCAGCACCCAACTAGCGGGAGGGCCCAATGAGCAGTTCTTC. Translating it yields CASSTQLAGGPNEQFF.

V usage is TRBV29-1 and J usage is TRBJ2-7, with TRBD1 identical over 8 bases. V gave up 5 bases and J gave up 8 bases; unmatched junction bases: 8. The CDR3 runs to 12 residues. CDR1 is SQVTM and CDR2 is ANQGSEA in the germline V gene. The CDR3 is CSVKTGVGKQYF. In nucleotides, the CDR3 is TGCAGCGTTAAGACAGGGGTTGGGAAGCAGTACTTC.

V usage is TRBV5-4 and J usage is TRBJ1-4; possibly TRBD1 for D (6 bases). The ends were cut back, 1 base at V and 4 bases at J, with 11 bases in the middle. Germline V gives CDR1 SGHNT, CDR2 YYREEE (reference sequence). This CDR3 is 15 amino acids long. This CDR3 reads CASSLRGGNNEKLFF. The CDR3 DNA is TGTGCCAGCAGCTTGCGAGGGGGAAATAATGAAAAACTGTTTTTT.

The CDR3 spells CASTLFGTLATGELFF. CDR3 sequence (DNA): TGTGCCAGCACCCTTTTCGGGACACTGGCGACCGGGGAGCTGTTTTTT. This sequence joins TRBV7-9 and TRBJ2-2; D might be TRBD1 (6 bases). Germline CDR1 is SEHNR and CDR2 is FQNEAQ (reference sequence). This CDR3 contains 16 residues. The germline V and J ends were trimmed by 7 bases and 5 bases, with 20 bases remaining between them. The entire variable domain, with the rest obtained from reference TRBV7-9 and TRBJ2-2, is as follows: DTGVSQNPRHKITKRGQNVTFRCDPISEHNRLYWYRQTLGQGPEFLTYFQNEAQLEKSRLLSDRFSAERPKGSFSTLEIQRTEQGDSAMYLCASTLFGTLATGELFFGEGSRLTVL.

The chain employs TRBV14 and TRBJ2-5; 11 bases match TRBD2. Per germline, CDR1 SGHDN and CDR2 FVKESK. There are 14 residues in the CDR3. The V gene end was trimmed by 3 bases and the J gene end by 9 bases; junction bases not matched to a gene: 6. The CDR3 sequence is CASSQVTSGMSQYF. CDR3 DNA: TGTGCCAGCAGCCAGGTGACTAGCGGGATGTCCCAGTACTTC.

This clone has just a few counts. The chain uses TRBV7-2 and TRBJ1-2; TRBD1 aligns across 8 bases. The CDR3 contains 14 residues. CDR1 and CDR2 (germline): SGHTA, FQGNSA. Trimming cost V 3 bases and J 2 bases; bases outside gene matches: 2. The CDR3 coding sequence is TGTGCCAGCAGCTTCAGACAGGGGAACTATGGCTACACCTTC. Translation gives CASSFRQGNYGYTF.

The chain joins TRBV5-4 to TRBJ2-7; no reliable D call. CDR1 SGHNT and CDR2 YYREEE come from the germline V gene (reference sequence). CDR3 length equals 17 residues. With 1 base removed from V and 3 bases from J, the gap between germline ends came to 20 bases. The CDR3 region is CASSLHMVSGRYYEQYF. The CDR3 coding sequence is TGTGCCAGCAGCTTGCATATGGTATCCGGCAGGTACTACGAGCAGTACTTC. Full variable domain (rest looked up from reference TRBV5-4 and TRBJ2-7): ETGVTQSPTHLIKTRGQQVTLRCSSQSGHNTVSWYQQALGQGPQFIFQYYREEENGRGNFPPRFSGLQFPNYSSELNVNALELDDSALYLCASSLHMVSGRYYEQYFGPGTRLTVT.

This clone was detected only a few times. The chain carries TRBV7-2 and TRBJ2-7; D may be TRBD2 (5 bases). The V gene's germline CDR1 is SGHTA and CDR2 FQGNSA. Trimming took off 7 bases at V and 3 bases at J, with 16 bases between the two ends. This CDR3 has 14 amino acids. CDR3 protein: CASKWESRSYEQYF. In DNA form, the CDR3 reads TGTGCCAGCAAATGGGAGTCGAGGAGCTACGAGCAGTACTTC. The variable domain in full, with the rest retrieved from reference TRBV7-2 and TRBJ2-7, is GAGVSQSPSNKVTEKGKDVELRCDPISGHTALYWYRQSLGQGLEFLIYFQGNSAPDKSGLPSDRFSAERTGGSVSTLTIQRTQQEDSAVYLCASKWESRSYEQYFGPGTRLTVT.

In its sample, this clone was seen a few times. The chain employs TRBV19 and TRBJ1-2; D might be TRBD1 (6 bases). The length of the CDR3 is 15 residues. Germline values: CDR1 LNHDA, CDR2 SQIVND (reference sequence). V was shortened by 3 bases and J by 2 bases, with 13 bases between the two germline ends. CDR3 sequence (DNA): TGTGCCAGTAGTATGAGTTGGGACAACAACTATGGCTACACCTTC. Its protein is CASSMSWDNNYGYTF.

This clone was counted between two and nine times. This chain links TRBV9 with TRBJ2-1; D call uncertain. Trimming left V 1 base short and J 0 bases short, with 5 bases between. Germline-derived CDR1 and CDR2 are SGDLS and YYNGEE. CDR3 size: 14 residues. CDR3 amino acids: CASSVRTSYNEQFF. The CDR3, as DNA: TGTGCCAGCAGCGTACGTACCTCCTACAATGAGCAGTTCTTC.

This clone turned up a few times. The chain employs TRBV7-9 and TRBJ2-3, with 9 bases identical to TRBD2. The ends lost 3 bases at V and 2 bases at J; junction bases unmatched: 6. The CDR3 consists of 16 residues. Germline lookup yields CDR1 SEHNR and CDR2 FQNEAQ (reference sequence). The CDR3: CASSLASGGHTDTQYF. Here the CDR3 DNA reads TGTGCCAGCAGCTTGGCCAGCGGGGGGCACACAGATACGCAGTATTTT.